The clone carrying this T cell receptor (beta chain) occurred a few times. The sample comes from a study of CD8 T cells in ankylosing spondylitis. MiXCR, run by TCRdb on the 5' RACE reads, gives a single entry per CDR3 protein. This sample has 180,000 or so distinct CDR3 sequences; approximately 10% occur once, and the top ten carry almost 30%. The germline gives CDR1 LNHDA, CDR2 SQIVND (reference sequence). V shed 4 bases, J shed 7 bases, and the junction held 13 bases outside the gene matches. This CDR3 is built from 16 residues. The sequencing sample was made of blood, either unsorted or a sorted T cell fraction (not recorded which). V gene TRBV19 combines with J gene TRBJ2-7; the match to TRBD1 covers 10 bases. This receptor was obtained from a male donor with ankylosing spondylitis or in good health (not recorded which). The CDR3 sequence is CASSTRTGTGDEEQYF. CDR3 nucleotides: TGTGCCAGTAGTACTCGCACCGGGACAGGGGACGAAGAGCAGTACTTC.